This TCR beta chain was identified during a study of CD8 T cells in Susac syndrome. Turning to this clonotype: Germline is not matched at one junction end, which may reflect a read error.

The germline CDR1 and CDR2 sequences are MNHNS and SASEGT. CDR3 size: 15 residues. Reverse transcription of roughly 0.5 to 1 ug RNA used random hexamers. TCRdb redid the calling of the immunoSEQ multiplex PCR reads with MiXCR, one entry per CDR3 protein. The sample has about 130,000 distinct CDR3 sequences, around 95% seen once. The material sequenced was CD4+ T cells from PBMCs. This receptor was identified in a human donor in good health. This sequence joins TRBV6-1 and TRBJ2-1; 12 bases fit TRBD2. The CDR3 sequence: CASREGLAGGPGQFF. CDR3 nucleotide sequence: TGTGCCAGCAGAGAAGGTCTAGCGGGAGGGCCAGGGCAGTTCTTC.